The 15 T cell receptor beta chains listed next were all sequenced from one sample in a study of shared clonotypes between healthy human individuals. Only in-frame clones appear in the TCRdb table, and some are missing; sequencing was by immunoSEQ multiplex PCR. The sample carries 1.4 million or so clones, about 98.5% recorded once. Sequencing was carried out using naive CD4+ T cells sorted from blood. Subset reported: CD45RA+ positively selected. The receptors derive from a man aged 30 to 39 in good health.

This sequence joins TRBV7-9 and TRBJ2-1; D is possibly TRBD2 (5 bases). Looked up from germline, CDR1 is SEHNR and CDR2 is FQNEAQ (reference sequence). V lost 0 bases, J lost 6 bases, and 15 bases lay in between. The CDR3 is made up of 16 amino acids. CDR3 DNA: TGTGCCAGCAGCTTAGCCGGGCTAGCCCCTCTCAATGAGCAGTTCTTC. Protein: CASSLAGLAPLNEQFF.

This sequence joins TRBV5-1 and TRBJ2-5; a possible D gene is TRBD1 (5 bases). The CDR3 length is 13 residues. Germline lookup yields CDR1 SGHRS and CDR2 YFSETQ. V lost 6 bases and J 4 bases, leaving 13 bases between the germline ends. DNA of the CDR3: TGCGCCAGCAATCAGGGTGTGGGAGAGACCCAGTACTTC. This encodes CASNQGVGETQYF.

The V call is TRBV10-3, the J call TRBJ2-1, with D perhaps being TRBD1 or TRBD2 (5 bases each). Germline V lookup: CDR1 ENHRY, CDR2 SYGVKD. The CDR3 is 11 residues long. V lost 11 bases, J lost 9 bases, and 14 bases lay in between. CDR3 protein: CASGSAFEQFF. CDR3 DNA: TGTGCCTCAGGGAGCGCGTTTGAGCAGTTCTTC.

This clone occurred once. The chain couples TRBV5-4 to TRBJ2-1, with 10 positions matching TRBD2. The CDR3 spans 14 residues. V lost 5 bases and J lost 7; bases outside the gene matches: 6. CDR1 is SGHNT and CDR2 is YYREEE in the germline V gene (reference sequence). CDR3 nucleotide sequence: TGTGCCAGCAGGCTAGCGGGAGTTAAGAATGAGCAGTTCTTC. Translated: CASRLAGVKNEQFF. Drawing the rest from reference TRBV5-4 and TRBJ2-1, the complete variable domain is ETGVTQSPTHLIKTRGQQVTLRCSSQSGHNTVSWYQQALGQGPQFIFQYYREEENGRGNFPPRFSGLQFPNYSSELNVNALELDDSALYLCASRLAGVKNEQFFGPGTRLTVL.

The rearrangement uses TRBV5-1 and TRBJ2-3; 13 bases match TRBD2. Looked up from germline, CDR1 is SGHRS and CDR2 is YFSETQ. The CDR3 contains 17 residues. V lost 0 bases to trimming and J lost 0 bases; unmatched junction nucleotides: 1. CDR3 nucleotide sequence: TGCGCCAGCAGCTTGGCGGGACTAGCGGGGAGCACAGATACGCAGTATTTT. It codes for CASSLAGLAGSTDTQYF. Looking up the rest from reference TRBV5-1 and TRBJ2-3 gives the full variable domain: KAGVTQTPRYLIKTRGQQVTLSCSPISGHRSVSWYQQTPGQGLQFLFEYFSETQRNKGNFPGRFSGRQFSNSRSEMNVSTLELGDSALYLCASSLAGLAGSTDTQYFGPGTRLTVL.

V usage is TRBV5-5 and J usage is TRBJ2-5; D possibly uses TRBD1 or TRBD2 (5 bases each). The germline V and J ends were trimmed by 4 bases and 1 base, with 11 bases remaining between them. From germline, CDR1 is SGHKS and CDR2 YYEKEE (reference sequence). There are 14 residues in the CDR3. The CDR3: CASSRGPLQETQYF. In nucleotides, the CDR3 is TGTGCCAGCAGCAGGGGACCGCTCCAAGAGACCCAGTACTTC.

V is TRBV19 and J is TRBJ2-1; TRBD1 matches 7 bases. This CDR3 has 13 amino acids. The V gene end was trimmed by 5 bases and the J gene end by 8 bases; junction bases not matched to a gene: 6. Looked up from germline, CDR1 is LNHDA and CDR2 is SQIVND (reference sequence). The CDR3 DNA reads TGTGCCAGTAGTGCAGTAGACAGGGATGAGCAGTTCTTC. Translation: CASSAVDRDEQFF.

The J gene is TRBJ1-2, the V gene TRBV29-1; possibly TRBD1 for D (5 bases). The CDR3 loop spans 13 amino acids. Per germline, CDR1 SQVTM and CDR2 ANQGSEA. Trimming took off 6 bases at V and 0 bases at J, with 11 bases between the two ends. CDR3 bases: TGCAGCGTCAGACAGTCAGCTAACTATGGCTACACCTTC. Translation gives CSVRQSANYGYTF.

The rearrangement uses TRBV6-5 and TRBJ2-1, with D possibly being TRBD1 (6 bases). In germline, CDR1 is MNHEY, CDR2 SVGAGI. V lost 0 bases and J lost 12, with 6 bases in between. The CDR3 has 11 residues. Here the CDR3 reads CASSYSGAQFF. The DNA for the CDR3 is TGTGCCAGCAGTTACTCGGGGGCGCAGTTCTTC.

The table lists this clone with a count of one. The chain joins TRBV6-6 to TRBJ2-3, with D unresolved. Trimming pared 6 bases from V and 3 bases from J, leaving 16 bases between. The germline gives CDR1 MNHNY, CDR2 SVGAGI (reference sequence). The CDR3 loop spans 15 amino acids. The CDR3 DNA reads TGTGCCAGCAGCCCCGCGGCGGCAGAGACAGATACGCAGTATTTT. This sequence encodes CASSPAAAETDTQYF.

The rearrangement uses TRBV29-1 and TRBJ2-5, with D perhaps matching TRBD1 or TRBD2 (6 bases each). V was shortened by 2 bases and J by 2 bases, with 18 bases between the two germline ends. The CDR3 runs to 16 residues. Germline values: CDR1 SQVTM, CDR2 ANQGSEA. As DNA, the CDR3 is TGCAGCGTTGAAAAGGACTACTCCAGGGGTCAAGAGACCCAGTACTTC. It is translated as CSVEKDYSRGQETQYF.

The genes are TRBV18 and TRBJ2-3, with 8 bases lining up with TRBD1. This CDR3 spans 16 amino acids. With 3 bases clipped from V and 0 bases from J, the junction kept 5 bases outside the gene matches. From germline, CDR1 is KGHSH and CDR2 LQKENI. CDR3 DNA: TGTGCCAGCTCACCTTCGACAGGGGCCAGCACAGATACGCAGTATTTT. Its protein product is CASSPSTGASTDTQYF.

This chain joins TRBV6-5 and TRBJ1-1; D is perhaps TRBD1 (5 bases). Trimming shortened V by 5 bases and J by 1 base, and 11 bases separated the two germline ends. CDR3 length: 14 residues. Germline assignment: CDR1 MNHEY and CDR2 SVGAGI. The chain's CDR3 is CASSPHRQNTEAFF. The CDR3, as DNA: TGTGCCAGCAGTCCTCACAGGCAGAACACTGAAGCTTTCTTT.

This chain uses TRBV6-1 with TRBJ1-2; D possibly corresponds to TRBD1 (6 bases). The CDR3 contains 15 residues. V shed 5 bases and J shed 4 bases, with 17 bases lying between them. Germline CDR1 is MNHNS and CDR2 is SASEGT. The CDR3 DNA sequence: TGTGCCAGCAGTCCCCAGGCGGGGGCCAGCTATGGCTACACCTTC. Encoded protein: CASSPQAGASYGYTF.

CDR3 DNA: TGTGCCATCAGTGAGTCGGGGGGATTGAATCTCTACGAGCAGTACTTC. The encoded protein is CAISESGGLNLYEQYF. V gene TRBV10-3 combines with J gene TRBJ2-7; TRBD2 might be the D (6 bases). Trimming took 0 bases from V and 3 from J, leaving 15 bases between them. The CDR3 is 16 amino acids. The V gene's germline CDR1 is ENHRY and CDR2 SYGVKD.